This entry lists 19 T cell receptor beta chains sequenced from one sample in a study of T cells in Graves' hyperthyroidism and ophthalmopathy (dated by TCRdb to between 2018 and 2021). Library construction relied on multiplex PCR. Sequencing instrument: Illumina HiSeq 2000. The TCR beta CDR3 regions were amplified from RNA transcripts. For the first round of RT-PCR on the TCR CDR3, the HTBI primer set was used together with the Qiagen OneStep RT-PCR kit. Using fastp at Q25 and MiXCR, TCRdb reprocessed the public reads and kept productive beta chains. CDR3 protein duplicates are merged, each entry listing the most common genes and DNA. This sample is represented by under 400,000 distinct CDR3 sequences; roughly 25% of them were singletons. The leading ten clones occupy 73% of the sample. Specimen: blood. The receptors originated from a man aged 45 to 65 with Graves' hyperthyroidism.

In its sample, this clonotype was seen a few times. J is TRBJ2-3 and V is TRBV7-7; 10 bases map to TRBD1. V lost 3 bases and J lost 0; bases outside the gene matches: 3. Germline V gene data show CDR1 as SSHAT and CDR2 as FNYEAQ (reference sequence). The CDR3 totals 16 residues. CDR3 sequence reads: CASSLGTGDSTDTQYF. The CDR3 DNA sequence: TGTGCCAGCAGCTTGGGGACAGGGGATAGCACAGATACGCAGTATTTT.

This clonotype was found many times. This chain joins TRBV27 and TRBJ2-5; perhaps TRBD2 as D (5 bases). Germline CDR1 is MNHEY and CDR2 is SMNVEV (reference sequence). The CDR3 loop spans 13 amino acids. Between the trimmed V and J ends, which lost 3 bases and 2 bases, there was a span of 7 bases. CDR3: CASSFSGQETQYF. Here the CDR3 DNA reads TGTGCCAGCAGTTTCAGCGGTCAAGAGACCCAGTACTTC.

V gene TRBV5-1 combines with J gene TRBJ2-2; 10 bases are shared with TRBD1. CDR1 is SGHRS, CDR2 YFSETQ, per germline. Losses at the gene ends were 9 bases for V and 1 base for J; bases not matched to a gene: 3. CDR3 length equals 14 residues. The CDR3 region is CATGTGENTGELFF. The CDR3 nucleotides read TGCGCCACCGGGACAGGGGAGAACACCGGGGAGCTGTTTTTT.

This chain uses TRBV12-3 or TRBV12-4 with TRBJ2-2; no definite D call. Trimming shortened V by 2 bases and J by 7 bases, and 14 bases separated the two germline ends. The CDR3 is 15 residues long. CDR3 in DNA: TGTGCCAGCAGTTTAAGAACTCCCTCGGGCGGGGAGCTGTTTTTT. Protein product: CASSLRTPSGGELFF.

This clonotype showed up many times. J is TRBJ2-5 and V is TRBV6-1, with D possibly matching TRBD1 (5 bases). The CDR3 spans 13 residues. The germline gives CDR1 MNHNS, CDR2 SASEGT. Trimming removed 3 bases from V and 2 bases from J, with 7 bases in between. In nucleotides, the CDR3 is TGTGCCAGCAGTGACCGACAGCAAGAGACCCAGTACTTC. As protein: CASSDRQQETQYF.

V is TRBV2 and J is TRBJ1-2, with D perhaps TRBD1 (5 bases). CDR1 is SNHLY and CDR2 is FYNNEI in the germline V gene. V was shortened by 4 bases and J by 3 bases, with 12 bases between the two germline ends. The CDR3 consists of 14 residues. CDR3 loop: CASSVGSGYYGYTF. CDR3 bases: TGTGCCAGCAGTGTGGGATCAGGGTACTATGGCTACACCTTC.

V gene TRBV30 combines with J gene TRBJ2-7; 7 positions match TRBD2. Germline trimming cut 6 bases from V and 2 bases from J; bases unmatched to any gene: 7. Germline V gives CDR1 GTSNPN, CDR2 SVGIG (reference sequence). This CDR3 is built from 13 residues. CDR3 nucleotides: TGTGCCTGTCAGCGGGACGGTGCCTACGAGCAGTACTTC. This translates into CACQRDGAYEQYF.

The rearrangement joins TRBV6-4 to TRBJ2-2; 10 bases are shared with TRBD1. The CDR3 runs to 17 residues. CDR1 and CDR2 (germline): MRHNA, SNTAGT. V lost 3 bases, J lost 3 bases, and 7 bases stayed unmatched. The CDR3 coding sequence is TGTGCCAGCAGTGATCCCGGACAGGGGGAAGACACCGGGGAGCTGTTTTTT. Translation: CASSDPGQGEDTGELFF.

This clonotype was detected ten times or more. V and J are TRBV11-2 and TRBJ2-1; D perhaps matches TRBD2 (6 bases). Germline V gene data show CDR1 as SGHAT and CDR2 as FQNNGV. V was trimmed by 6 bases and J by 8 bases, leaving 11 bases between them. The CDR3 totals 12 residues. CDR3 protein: CASRSGGYEQFF. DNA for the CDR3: TGTGCCAGCAGATCTGGGGGGTATGAGCAGTTCTTC.

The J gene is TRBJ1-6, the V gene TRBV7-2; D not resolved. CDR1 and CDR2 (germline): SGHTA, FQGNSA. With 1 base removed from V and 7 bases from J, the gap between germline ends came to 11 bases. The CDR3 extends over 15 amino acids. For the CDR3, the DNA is TGTGCCAGCAGCTTAGTCGGAGGAGCCAATTCACCCCTCCACTTT. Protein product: CASSLVGGANSPLHF.

Here the CDR3 reads CASSHPSDTQYF. Here the CDR3 DNA reads TGTGCCAGCAGCCACCCCTCGGATACGCAGTATTTT. The chain is built from TRBV3-1 and TRBJ2-3; D is unresolved. CDR3 length equals 12 residues. Deletions cut 3 bases from V and 6 bases from J, with 7 bases between. CDR1 is LGHDT, CDR2 YNNKEL, per germline (reference sequence).

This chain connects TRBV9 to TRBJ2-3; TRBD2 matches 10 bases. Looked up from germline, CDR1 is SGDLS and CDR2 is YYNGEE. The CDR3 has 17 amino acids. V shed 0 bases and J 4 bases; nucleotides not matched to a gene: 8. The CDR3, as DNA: TGTGCCAGCAGCGTAGATCCAGCGGGAGGGCCCGCAGATACGCAGTATTTT. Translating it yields CASSVDPAGGPADTQYF.

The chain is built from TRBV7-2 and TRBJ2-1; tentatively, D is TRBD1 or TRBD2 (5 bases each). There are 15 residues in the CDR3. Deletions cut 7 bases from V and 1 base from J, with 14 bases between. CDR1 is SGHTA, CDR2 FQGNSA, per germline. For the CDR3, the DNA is TGTGCCAGCACCCACATGAGGGGTTCCTACAATGAGCAGTTCTTC. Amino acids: CASTHMRGSYNEQFF.

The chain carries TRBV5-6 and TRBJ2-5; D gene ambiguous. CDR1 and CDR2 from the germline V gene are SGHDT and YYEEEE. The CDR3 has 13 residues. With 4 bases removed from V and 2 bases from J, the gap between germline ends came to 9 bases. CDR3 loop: CASSQQIQETQYF. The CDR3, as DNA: TGTGCCAGCAGCCAACAAATTCAAGAGACCCAGTACTTC.

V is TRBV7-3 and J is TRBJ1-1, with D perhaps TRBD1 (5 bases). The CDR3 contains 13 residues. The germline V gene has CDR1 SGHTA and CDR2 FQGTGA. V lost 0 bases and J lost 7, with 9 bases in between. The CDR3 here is CASSLTRDSEAFF. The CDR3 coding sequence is TGTGCCAGCAGCTTAACCCGCGACAGTGAAGCTTTCTTT.

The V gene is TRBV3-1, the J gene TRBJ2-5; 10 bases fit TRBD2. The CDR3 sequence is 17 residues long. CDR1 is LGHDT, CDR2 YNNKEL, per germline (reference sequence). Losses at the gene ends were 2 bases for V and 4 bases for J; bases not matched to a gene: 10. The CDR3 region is CASSQRGAGGPGETQYF. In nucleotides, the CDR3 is TGTGCCAGCAGCCAAAGGGGAGCGGGAGGGCCAGGAGAGACCCAGTACTTC.

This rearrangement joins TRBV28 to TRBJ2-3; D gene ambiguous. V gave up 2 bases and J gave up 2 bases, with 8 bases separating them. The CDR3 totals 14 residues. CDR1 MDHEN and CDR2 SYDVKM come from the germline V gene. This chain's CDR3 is CASSLAHYTDTQYF. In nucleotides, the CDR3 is TGTGCCAGCAGTTTAGCTCATTACACAGATACGCAGTATTTT.

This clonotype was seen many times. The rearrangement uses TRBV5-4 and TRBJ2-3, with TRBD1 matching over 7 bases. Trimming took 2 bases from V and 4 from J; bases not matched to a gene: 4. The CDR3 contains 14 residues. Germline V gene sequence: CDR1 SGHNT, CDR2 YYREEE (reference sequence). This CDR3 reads CASSFKGASDTQYF. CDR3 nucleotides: TGTGCCAGCAGCTTTAAGGGGGCGTCAGATACGCAGTATTTT.

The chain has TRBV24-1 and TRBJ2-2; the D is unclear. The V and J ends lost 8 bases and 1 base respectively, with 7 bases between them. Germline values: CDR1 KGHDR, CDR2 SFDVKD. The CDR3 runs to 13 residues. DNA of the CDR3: TGTGCCACCAATGGTGAGAACACCGGGGAGCTGTTTTTT. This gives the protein CATNGENTGELFF.